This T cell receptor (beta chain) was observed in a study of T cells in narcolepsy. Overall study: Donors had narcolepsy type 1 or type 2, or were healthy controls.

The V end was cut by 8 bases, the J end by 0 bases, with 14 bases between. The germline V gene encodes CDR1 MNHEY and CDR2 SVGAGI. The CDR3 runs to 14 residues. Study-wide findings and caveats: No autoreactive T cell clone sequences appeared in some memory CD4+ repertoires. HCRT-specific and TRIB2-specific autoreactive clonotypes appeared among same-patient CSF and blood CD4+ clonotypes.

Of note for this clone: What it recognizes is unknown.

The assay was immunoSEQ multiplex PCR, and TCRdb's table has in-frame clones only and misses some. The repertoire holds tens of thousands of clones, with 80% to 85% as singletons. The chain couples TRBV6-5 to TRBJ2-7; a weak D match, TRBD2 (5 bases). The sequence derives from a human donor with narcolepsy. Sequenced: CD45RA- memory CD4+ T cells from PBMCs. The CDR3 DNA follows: TGTGCCAGCCGGAAACCGGGGAGCTCCTACGAGCAGTACTTC. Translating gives CASRKPGSSYEQYF.